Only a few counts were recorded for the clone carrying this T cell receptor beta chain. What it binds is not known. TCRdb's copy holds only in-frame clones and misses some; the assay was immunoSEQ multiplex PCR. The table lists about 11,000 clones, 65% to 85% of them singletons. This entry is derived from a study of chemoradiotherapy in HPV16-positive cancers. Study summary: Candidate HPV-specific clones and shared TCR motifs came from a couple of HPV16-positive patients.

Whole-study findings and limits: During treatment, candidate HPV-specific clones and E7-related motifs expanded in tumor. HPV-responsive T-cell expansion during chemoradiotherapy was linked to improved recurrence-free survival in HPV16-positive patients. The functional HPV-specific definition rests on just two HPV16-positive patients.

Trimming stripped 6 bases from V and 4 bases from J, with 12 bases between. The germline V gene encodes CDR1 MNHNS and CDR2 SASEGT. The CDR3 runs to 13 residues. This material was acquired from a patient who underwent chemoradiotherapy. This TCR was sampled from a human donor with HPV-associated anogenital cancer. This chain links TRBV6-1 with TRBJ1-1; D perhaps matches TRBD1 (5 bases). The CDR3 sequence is CASSTTEVTEAFF. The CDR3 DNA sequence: TGTGCCAGCAGCACGACAGAGGTCACTGAAGCTTTCTTT.